This T cell receptor (beta chain) was recorded in a study of metastatic and nonmetastatic thyroid tumors. Regarding this clone: Its target is unknown.

Ahead of thyroid surgery, no patient had received treatment of any kind. Findings of the study overall: In both blood and tumor samples, TCR beta diversity was reported significantly higher for malignant than benign nodules.

TCRdb called clones again from the PCR reads with MiXCR. The table shows about 12,000 clones, with 21% occurring only once. The germline CDR1 and CDR2 sequences are MNHNY and SVGAGI (reference sequence). Deletions cut 0 bases from V and 3 bases from J, with 6 bases between. The CDR3 runs 13 residues. This rearrangement joins TRBV6-6 to TRBJ2-7; D is unclear. The TCR was taken from a female donor with papillary thyroid cancer or a benign thyroid nodule (not recorded which). Some clones in this sample may be carry-over from other donors' samples. Sequencing was performed on adjacent normal tissue. CDR3: CASSYSSVYEQYF. The CDR3 DNA sequence: TGTGCCAGCAGTTACTCGTCAGTCTACGAGCAGTACTTC.